Following are 5 T cell receptor beta chains from one sample sequenced in a study of T cells after yellow fever vaccination. MiXCR, applied by TCRdb to the 5' RACE reads, yields one record per CDR3 protein. The repertoire holds about 130,000 distinct CDR3 sequences, about 8.2% seen once, with almost 40% in the top ten. Material: CD8+ T cells sorted from PBMCs, obtained on the day of the yellow fever booster vaccination. These receptors were collected from a young man who received the YFV17D yellow fever vaccine.

This clonotype was counted a few times. The chain recombines TRBV6-1 with TRBJ1-2, with 7 positions matching TRBD1. The germline V gene encodes CDR1 MNHNS and CDR2 SASEGT. CDR3 length: 13 residues. After removal of 2 bases from V and 8 bases from J, the junction contained 5 bases not matched to a gene. The CDR3 spells CASSELDRVGYTF. The CDR3, as DNA: TGTGCCAGCAGTGAATTAGACAGGGTGGGCTACACCTTC.

There are many counts of this clonotype. The chain is built from TRBV12-3 or TRBV12-4 and TRBJ2-6; no definite D call. Trimming took off 3 bases at V and 0 bases at J, with 6 bases between the two ends. The CDR3 runs to 15 residues. CDR3 sequence reads: CASSFSVSGANVLTF. The CDR3 coding sequence is TGTGCCAGCAGTTTCTCAGTCTCTGGGGCCAACGTCCTGACTTTC.

This chain joins TRBV5-1 and TRBJ2-5, with 11 bases matching TRBD1. Germline lookup yields CDR1 SGHRS and CDR2 YFSETQ. With V trimmed by 3 bases and J by 5 bases, 3 bases remained unmatched. This CDR3 comprises 14 residues. DNA of the CDR3: TGCGCCAGCAGCTACGGACAGGGGGCCGAGACCCAGTACTTC. Protein: CASSYGQGAETQYF.

This clonotype was counted only a few times. The chain links TRBV7-9 to TRBJ1-5; TRBD1 matches 8 bases. The CDR3 spans 15 residues. Trimming cost V 4 bases and J 7 bases; bases outside gene matches: 9. The germline CDR1 and CDR2 sequences are SEHNR and FQNEAQ (reference sequence). This chain's CDR3 is CASSSEDREGQPQHF. The CDR3 coding sequence is TGTGCCAGCAGCTCCGAGGACAGGGAGGGACAGCCCCAGCATTTT.

There are a few counts of this clonotype. This sequence joins TRBV13 and TRBJ2-6; tentative D call: TRBD1 (5 bases). The germline gives CDR1 PRHDT, CDR2 FYEKMQ (reference sequence). The germline V and J ends were trimmed by 5 bases and 0 bases, with 11 bases remaining between them. The CDR3 covers 16 residues. CDR3 amino acids: CASSGPGFSGANVLTF. CDR3 DNA sequence: TGTGCCAGCAGCGGACCAGGGTTCTCTGGGGCCAACGTCCTGACTTTC.